One sample yielded the 6 T cell receptor beta chains listed below, sequenced in a study of Ad26.COV2.S vaccination and SARS-CoV-2 variants. The protocol was immunoSEQ multiplex PCR, while the TCRdb copy is restricted to in-frame clones and leaves out a portion. The sample contains tens of thousands of clones, approximately 81% of which appear only once. Specimen: peripheral blood, collected after recovery from COVID-19. The source is a human donor who had recovered from COVID-19.

V is TRBV28 and J is TRBJ2-2; no clear D. CDR3 length: 13 residues. V was cut by 3 bases and J by 4 bases, with 6 bases left in between. Per the germline V gene, CDR1 is MDHEN and CDR2 is SYDVKM. CDR3 nucleotide sequence: TGTGCCAGCAGTTTTCAGTTCACCGGGGAGCTGTTTTTT. The encoded protein is CASSFQFTGELFF. The entire variable domain, with the rest obtained from reference TRBV28 and TRBJ2-2, is as follows: DVKVTQSSRYLVKRTGEKVFLECVQDMDHENMFWYRQDPGLGLRLIYFSYDVKMKEKGDIPEGYSVSREKKERFSLILESASTNQTSMYLCASSFQFTGELFFGEGSRLTVL.

The chain couples TRBV4-3 to TRBJ2-4; 7 bases line up with TRBD2. J gave up 0 bases and V 0 bases, and 5 bases lay outside the gene matches. From germline, CDR1 is LGHNA and CDR2 YSLEER. There are 17 residues in the CDR3. The CDR3 protein is CASSQDGGGLAKNIQYF. DNA for the CDR3: TGCGCCAGCAGCCAAGACGGCGGGGGACTAGCCAAAAACATTCAGTACTTC.

V is TRBV15 and J is TRBJ2-2; D is unresolved. In germline, CDR1 is LNHNV, CDR2 YYDKDF (reference sequence). The CDR3 has 15 residues. Trimming pared 5 bases from V and 5 bases from J, leaving 15 bases between. CDR3 protein: CATSRFGLGTGELFF. For the CDR3, the DNA is TGTGCCACCAGCCGCTTCGGGTTGGGGACCGGGGAGCTGTTTTTT.

J is TRBJ2-3 and V is TRBV7-3; no clear D gene. Germline lookup yields CDR1 SGHTA and CDR2 FQGTGA. The CDR3 is 13 residues long. The V and J ends lost 0 bases and 3 bases respectively, with 4 bases between them. This CDR3 reads CASSLTGTDTQYF. CDR3 bases: TGTGCCAGCAGCTTAACCGGGACAGATACGCAGTATTTT.

The chain uses TRBV9 and TRBJ1-3, with a weak D call TRBD1 (6 bases). CDR1 and CDR2 from the germline V gene are SGDLS and YYNGEE. With 5 bases removed from V and 0 bases from J, the gap between germline ends came to 12 bases. The CDR3 sequence is 15 residues long. The CDR3 spells CASSVTGSSGNTIYF. As DNA, the CDR3 is TGTGCCAGCAGTGTCACAGGGTCCTCTGGAAACACCATATATTTT. Supplemented by reference TRBV9 and TRBJ1-3, the full variable domain reads DSGVTQTPKHLITATGQRVTLRCSPRSGDLSVYWYQQSLDQGLQFLIQYYNGEERAKGNILERFSAQQFPDLHSELNLSSLELGDSALYFCASSVTGSSGNTIYFGEGSWLTVV.

The chain links TRBV28 to TRBJ1-1, with D possibly TRBD1 on 5 matching bases. V gave up 8 bases and J gave up 4 bases, with 11 bases separating them. Germline V CDR1 and CDR2: MDHEN, SYDVKM. This CDR3 comprises 12 residues. The CDR3 DNA reads as TGTGCCAGCCGGGGGGGTCCCACTGAAGCTTTCTTT. It yields the protein CASRGGPTEAFF.